One and the same sample provided the 10 T cell receptor beta chains below, sequenced in a study of blood T cell repertoires in COVID-19. The table came from immunoSEQ multiplex PCR; TCRdb's copy has only in-frame clones and leaves some out. There are 90,000 to 150,000 clones in the sample; 80% to 90% occur only once, and about 27% lies in the top ten. The sample was peripheral blood. These receptors all come from an older man with active or convalescent COVID-19.

This clone was counted between two and nine times. In nucleotides, the CDR3 is TGTGCCAGCAGGCAAGCAGGGGAGCCAAACACCATATATTTT. This sequence encodes CASRQAGEPNTIYF. The chain carries TRBV2 and TRBJ1-3, with D possibly matching TRBD1 (6 bases). V was pared by 6 bases and J by 6 bases, with 15 bases between. CDR1 and CDR2 (germline): SNHLY, FYNNEI. This CDR3 has 14 residues.

The gene calls are TRBV7-9 and TRBJ1-1; a possible D gene is TRBD1 (5 bases). Per the germline V gene, CDR1 is SEHNR and CDR2 is FQNEAQ (reference sequence). V dropped 1 base and J dropped 2 bases, with 8 bases sitting between them. This CDR3 region has 14 residues. The CDR3 DNA reads as TGTGCCAGCAGCTTAGGCAGGGATAACACTGAAGCTTTCTTT. The encoded protein is CASSLGRDNTEAFF. Supplemented by reference TRBV7-9 and TRBJ1-1, the full variable domain reads DTGVSQNPRHKITKRGQNVTFRCDPISEHNRLYWYRQTLGQGPEFLTYFQNEAQLEKSRLLSDRFSAERPKGSFSTLEIQRTEQGDSAMYLCASSLGRDNTEAFFGQGTRLTVV.

CDR3 DNA sequence: TGTGCCAGCAAGAGGGCCGGATCTAATGAAAAACTGTTTTTT. Its protein is CASKRAGSNEKLFF. V gene TRBV27 combines with J gene TRBJ1-4; D gene uncertain. The CDR3 is 14 residues long. The V end lost 7 bases, the J end lost 3 bases, and 12 bases lay between the germline ends. From germline, CDR1 is MNHEY and CDR2 SMNVEV (reference sequence).

The V call is TRBV24-1, the J call TRBJ1-2; D is unclear. The germline gives CDR1 KGHDR, CDR2 SFDVKD. This CDR3 has 12 residues. V lost 1 base, J lost 5 bases, and 4 bases lay in between. Written as DNA, the CDR3 is TGTGCCACCAGTGATTTCAGATATGGCTACACCTTC. Translating gives CATSDFRYGYTF.

The rearrangement joins TRBV2 to TRBJ1-5, with 9 bases fitting TRBD1. CDR3 size: 15 residues. Germline values: CDR1 SNHLY, CDR2 FYNNEI. J gave up 4 bases and V 5 bases, and 6 bases lay outside the gene matches. Written as DNA, the CDR3 is TGTGCCAGCAGTTATCCCGGGACAGGGAATCAGCCCCAGCATTTT. The encoded protein is CASSYPGTGNQPQHF. The full variable domain, rest sourced from reference TRBV2 and TRBJ1-5, is EPEVTQTPSHQVTQMGQEVILRCVPISNHLYFYWYRQILGQKVEFLVSFYNNEISEKSEIFDDQFSVERPDGSNFTLKIRSTKLEDSAMYFCASSYPGTGNQPQHFGDGTRLSIL.

J is TRBJ1-2 and V is TRBV28; 9 bases agree with TRBD1. V gave up 4 bases and J gave up 2 bases; unmatched junction bases: 5. The CDR3 is 15 residues long. The V gene's germline CDR1 is MDHEN and CDR2 SYDVKM. The CDR3 sequence: CASSSIGTGNYGYTF. The CDR3 DNA follows: TGTGCCAGCAGTTCCATCGGGACAGGGAACTATGGCTACACCTTC.

The J gene is TRBJ1-1, the V gene TRBV6-5; the match to TRBD1 covers 7 bases. Trimming took 3 bases from V and 1 from J; bases not matched to a gene: 5. Germline V gene lookup returns CDR1 MNHEY and CDR2 SVGAGI. The CDR3 totals 15 residues. The CDR3 protein is CASSYPGQSNTEAFF. CDR3 DNA sequence: TGTGCCAGCAGTTATCCGGGACAGTCGAACACTGAAGCTTTCTTT.

This clone came up a few times. V gene TRBV28 combines with J gene TRBJ1-1; 8 bases map to TRBD1. Unmatched junction bases numbered 7, after V lost 3 bases and J lost 4 bases. The CDR3 consists of 15 residues. Germline V gives CDR1 MDHEN, CDR2 SYDVKM. CDR3 protein: CASSLDGQGRTEAFF. CDR3 bases: TGTGCCAGCAGTTTGGACGGACAGGGTCGCACTGAAGCTTTCTTT.

The chain has TRBV7-2 and TRBJ2-7; D might be TRBD1 (6 bases). Per the germline V gene, CDR1 is SGHTA and CDR2 is FQGNSA. V gave up 4 bases and J gave up 2 bases, with 12 bases separating them. CDR3 length: 14 residues. CDR3 in DNA: TGTGCCAGCAGCTACAGGACAGCACCCTACGAGCAGTACTTC. Its protein product is CASSYRTAPYEQYF.

The V and J genes are TRBV10-3 and TRBJ2-7, with TRBD2 matching 7 bases. The junction had 5 bases not matched to a gene; V was cut back by 0 bases and J by 3 bases. Germline-derived CDR1 and CDR2 are ENHRY and SYGVKD. This CDR3 comprises 15 residues. CDR3 sequence: CAISESGGSVYEQYF. The DNA of the CDR3 is TGTGCCATCAGTGAGTCAGGCGGGAGTGTCTACGAGCAGTACTTC.